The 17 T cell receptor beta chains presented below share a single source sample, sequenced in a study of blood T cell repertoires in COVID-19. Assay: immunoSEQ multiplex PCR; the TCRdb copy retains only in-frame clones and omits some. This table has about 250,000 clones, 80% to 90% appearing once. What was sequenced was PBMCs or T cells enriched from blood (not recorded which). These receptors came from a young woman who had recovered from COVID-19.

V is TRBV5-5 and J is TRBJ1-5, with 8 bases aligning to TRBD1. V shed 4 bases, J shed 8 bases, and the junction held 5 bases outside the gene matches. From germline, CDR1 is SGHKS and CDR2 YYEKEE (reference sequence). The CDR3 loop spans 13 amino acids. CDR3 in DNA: TGTGCCAGCAGCCGGACAGGGAATAAGCCCCAGCATTTT. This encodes CASSRTGNKPQHF.

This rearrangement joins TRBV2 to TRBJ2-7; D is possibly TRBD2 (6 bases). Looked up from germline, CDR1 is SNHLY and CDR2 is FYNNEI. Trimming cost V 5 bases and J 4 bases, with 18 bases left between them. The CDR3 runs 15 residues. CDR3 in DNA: TGTGCCAGCAGTAAGAGACTACTAGCCAAATACGAGCAGTACTTC. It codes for CASSKRLLAKYEQYF.

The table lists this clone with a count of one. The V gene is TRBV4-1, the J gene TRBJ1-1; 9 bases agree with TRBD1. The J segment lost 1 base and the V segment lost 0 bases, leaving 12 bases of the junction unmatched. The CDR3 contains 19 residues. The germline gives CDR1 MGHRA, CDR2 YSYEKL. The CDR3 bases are TGCGCCAGCAGCCAAGAATGGATCGGGAGGACAGGGGCGAACACTGAAGCTTTCTTT. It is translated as CASSQEWIGRTGANTEAFF.

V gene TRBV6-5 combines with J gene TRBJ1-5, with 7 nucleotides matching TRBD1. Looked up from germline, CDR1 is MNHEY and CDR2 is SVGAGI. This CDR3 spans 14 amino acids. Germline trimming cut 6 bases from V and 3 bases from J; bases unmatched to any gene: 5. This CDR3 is CASRRGQFNQPQHF. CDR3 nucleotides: TGTGCCAGCAGACGGGGACAGTTCAATCAGCCCCAGCATTTT.

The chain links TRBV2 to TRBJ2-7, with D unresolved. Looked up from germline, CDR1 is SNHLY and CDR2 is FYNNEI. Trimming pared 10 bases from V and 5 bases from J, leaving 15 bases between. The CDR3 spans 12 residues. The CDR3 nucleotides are TGTGCCACTAACCGGCAGGTCCACGAGCAGTACTTC. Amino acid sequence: CATNRQVHEQYF.

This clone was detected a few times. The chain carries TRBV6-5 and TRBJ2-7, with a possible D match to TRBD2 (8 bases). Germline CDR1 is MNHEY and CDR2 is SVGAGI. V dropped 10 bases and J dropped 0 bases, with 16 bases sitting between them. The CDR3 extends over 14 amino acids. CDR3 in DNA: TGTGCCACTTCGCGGGGGGACAGCTCCTACGAGCAGTACTTC. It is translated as CATSRGDSSYEQYF.

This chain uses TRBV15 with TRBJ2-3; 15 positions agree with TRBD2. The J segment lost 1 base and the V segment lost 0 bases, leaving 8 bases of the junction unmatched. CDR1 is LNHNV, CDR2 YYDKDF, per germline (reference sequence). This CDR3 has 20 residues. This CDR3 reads CATSRERRTSGGAGTDTQYF. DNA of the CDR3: TGTGCCACCAGCAGAGAACGTAGGACTAGCGGGGGGGCCGGCACAGATACGCAGTATTTT.

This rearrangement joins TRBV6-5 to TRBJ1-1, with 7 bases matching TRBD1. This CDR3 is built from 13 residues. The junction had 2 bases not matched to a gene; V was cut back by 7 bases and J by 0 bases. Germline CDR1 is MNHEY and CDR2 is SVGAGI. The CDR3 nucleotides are TGTGCCAGCAAGGGACAGCTGAACACTGAAGCTTTCTTT. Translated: CASKGQLNTEAFF.

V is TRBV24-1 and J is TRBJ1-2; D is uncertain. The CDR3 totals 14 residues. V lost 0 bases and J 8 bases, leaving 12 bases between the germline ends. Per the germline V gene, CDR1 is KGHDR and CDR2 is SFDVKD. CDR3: CATSDLHQAGGYTF. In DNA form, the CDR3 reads TGTGCCACCAGTGATTTGCACCAGGCGGGGGGCTACACCTTC.

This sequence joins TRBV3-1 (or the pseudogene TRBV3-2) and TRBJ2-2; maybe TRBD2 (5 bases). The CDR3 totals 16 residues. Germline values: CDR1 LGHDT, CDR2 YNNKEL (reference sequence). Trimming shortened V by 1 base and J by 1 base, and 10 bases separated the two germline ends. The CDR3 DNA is TGTGCCAGCAGCCAAGTAGCGAACTTGAACACCGGGGAGCTGTTTTTT. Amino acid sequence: CASSQVANLNTGELFF.

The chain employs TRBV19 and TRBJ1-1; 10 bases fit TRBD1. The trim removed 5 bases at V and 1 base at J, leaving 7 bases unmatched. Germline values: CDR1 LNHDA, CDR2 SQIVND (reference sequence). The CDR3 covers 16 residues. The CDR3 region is CASSPRTGGWNTEAFF. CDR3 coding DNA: TGTGCCAGTAGTCCGAGGACAGGGGGTTGGAACACTGAAGCTTTCTTT.

CDR3 nucleotide sequence: TGTGCCAGCTCACCGACAGGGGGCGATGGCTACACCTTC. Its translation: CASSPTGGDGYTF. The chain joins TRBV18 to TRBJ1-2, with 10 bases lining up with TRBD1. The CDR3 contains 13 residues. After removal of 3 bases from V and 6 bases from J, the junction contained 1 base not matched to a gene. Germline values: CDR1 KGHSH, CDR2 LQKENI.

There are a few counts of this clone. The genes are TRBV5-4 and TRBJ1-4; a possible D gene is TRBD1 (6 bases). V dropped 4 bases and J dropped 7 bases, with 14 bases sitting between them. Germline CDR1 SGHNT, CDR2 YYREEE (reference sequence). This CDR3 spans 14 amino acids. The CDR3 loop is CASSPGGAGEKLFF. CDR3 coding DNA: TGTGCCAGCAGCCCCGGGGGGGCCGGTGAAAAACTGTTTTTT.

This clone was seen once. In nucleotides, the CDR3 is TGTGCCAGCAGCGCTCACCTAACTAGCGGGGTTAACACCGGGGAGCTGTTTTTT. Its translation: CASSAHLTSGVNTGELFF. The V call is TRBV7-9, the J call TRBJ2-2, with TRBD2 identical over 10 bases. Germline V gene lookup returns CDR1 SEHNR and CDR2 FQNEAQ (reference sequence). The CDR3 runs 18 residues. V shed 5 bases, J shed 2 bases, and the junction held 11 bases outside the gene matches.

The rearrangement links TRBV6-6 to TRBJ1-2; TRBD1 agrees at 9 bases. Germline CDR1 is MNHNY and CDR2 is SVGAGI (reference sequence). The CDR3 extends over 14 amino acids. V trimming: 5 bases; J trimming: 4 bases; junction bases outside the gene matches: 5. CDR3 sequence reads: CASSGQGSGYGYTF. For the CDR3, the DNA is TGTGCCAGCAGTGGACAGGGGTCGGGCTATGGCTACACCTTC.

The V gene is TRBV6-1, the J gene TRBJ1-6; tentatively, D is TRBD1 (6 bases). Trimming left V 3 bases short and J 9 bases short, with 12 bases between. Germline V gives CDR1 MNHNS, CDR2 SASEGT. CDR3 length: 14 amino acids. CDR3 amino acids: CASSEGHLLSPLHF. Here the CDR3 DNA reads TGTGCCAGCAGTGAGGGACATCTCCTTTCACCCCTCCACTTT.

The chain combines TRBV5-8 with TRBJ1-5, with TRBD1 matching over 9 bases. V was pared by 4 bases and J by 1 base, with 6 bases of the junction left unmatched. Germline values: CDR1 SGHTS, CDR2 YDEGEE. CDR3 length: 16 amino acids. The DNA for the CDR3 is TGTGCCAGCAGCCGATGGGGACAGGGAAGCAATCAGCCCCAGCATTTT. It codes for CASSRWGQGSNQPQHF.